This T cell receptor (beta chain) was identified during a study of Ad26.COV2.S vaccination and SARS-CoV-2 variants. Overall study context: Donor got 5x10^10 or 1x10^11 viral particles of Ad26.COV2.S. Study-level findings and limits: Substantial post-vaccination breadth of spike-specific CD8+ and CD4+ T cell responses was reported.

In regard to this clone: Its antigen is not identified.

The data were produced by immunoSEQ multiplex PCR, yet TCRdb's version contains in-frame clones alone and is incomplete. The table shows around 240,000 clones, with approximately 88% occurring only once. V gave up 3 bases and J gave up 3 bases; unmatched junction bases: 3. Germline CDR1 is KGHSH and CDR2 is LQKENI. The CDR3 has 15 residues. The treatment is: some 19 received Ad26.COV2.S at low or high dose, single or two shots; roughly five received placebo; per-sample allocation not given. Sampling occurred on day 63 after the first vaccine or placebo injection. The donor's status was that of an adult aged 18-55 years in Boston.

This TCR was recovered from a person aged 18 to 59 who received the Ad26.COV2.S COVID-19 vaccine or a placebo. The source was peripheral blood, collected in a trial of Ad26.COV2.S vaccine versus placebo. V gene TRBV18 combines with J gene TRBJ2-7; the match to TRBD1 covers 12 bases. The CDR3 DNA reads TGTGCCAGCTCACCGGGACAGGGGGCTAACTACGAGCAGTACTTC. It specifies CASSPGQGANYEQYF.